A selection of T cell receptor beta chains follows, all from one sample in a study of blood T cells in healthy people across ages. TCRdb reprocessed the 5' RACE reads via MiXCR and lists one record per CDR3 protein. The sample records fewer than 800,000 distinct CDR3 sequences, more than 20% being singletons. A further study also used this sample, focusing on T cells of mothers and their children.

The sample was blood. The receptors originated from a boy younger than 18 in good health. CDR3s leave out the opening cysteine and the closing phenylalanine or tryptophan. A D gene is named only where the DNA matches it firmly.

d_call: .; v_call: TRBV4-3; cdr3_aa: ASSQDPRNEKLF
d_call: .; v_call: TRBV6-5; cdr3_aa: ASRRLVSVDTQY
d_call: .; v_call: TRBV4-2; cdr3_aa: ASSQELAGEGLAASYNEQF
d_call: .; v_call: TRBV4-2; cdr3_aa: ASSQVPSGEAF
d_call: .; v_call: TRBV5-1; cdr3_aa: ASSLEGPATSGADVLT
d_call: .; v_call: TRBV6-6; cdr3_aa: ASSYPNTNTEAF
d_call: TRBD2; v_call: TRBV4-2; cdr3_aa: ASSQDGASGQNIQY
d_call: TRBD1; v_call: TRBV9; cdr3_aa: ASSATGVRELF
d_call: TRBD2; v_call: TRBV7-9; cdr3_aa: ASSPHHAGTSDTDTQY
d_call: TRBD2; v_call: TRBV7-8; cdr3_aa: ASSFGLAGRETQY
d_call: .; v_call: TRBV9; cdr3_aa: ASSSAGGWGTEAF
d_call: .; v_call: TRBV5-1; cdr3_aa: ASSRSQEISPEQY
d_call: .; v_call: TRBV18; cdr3_aa: ASSPSETQY
d_call: .; v_call: TRBV7-9; cdr3_aa: ASSSRTGASLAKNIQY
d_call: .; v_call: TRBV29-1; cdr3_aa: SAAEGGPYGYT
d_call: .; v_call: TRBV20-1; cdr3_aa: SARDIRASNSYNEQF
d_call: .; v_call: TRBV27; cdr3_aa: ASSLEDPYNEQF
d_call: .; v_call: TRBV29-1; cdr3_aa: SVWGVWGTDTQY
d_call: .; v_call: TRBV18; cdr3_aa: ASSPGGTDTQY
d_call: .; v_call: TRBV6-4; cdr3_aa: ASSAGPAATNEKLF
d_call: .; v_call: TRBV11-2; cdr3_aa: ASSLGGYSSYNEQF
d_call: .; v_call: TRBV20-1; cdr3_aa: SAFRGPSYEQY
d_call: TRBD1; v_call: TRBV27; cdr3_aa: ASRQTGGDGYT
d_call: .; v_call: TRBV29-1; cdr3_aa: SVREGAPGELF
d_call: .; v_call: TRBV7-6; cdr3_aa: ASSTSGPHNSPLH
d_call: TRBD2; v_call: TRBV7-3; cdr3_aa: ASSLIPLAAQETQY
d_call: TRBD1; v_call: TRBV12-3/TRBV12-4; cdr3_aa: ASSLTGFGEKLF
d_call: .; v_call: TRBV3-1; cdr3_aa: ASSRTGNTIY
d_call: TRBD2; v_call: TRBV27; cdr3_aa: AKRMREPHQETQY
d_call: TRBD2; v_call: TRBV10-3; cdr3_aa: AISEYSVIAGPNRQETQY
d_call: .; v_call: TRBV7-2; cdr3_aa: ASTLLGGVGEEKLF
d_call: .; v_call: TRBV7-2; cdr3_aa: ASSLRRGISTDTQY
d_call: .; v_call: TRBV24-1; cdr3_aa: ATSDRTDPNEKLF
d_call: TRBD2; v_call: TRBV10-3; cdr3_aa: AISDPWTSDLPDTQY
d_call: .; v_call: TRBV5-6; cdr3_aa: ASSLFDGALNEQF
d_call: TRBD2; v_call: TRBV29-1; cdr3_aa: SVRLAGGPGTGELF
d_call: TRBD2; v_call: TRBV28; cdr3_aa: ASIVAGARDTGELF
d_call: TRBD1; v_call: TRBV20-1; cdr3_aa: SALTTGDGTDTQY
d_call: .; v_call: TRBV29-1; cdr3_aa: SVVDSYGYT
d_call: .; v_call: TRBV12-3/TRBV12-4; cdr3_aa: ASSTQGISSYEQY
d_call: .; v_call: TRBV2; cdr3_aa: ASTPMREQY